The rows below give T cell receptor beta chains drawn from one sample of a study of patients and donors after allogeneic stem cell transplantation. Via MiXCR, TCRdb re-called the RT-PCR reads, giving one row per CDR3 protein. This table holds some 230,000 distinct CDR3 sequences, over 12% found once. Sequencing used blood, either unsorted or a sorted T cell fraction (not recorded which). The receptors here all came from a human donor who was either an allogeneic HSCT recipient or a stem cell or donor lymphocyte infusion donor (not recorded which). It is not recorded whose cells these are; they may come from a transplant donor. Both conserved end residues are part of each CDR3. The order of the fields is V gene, J gene, CDR3 protein.

V gene: TRBV6-2/TRBV6-3
J gene: TRBJ1-1
CDR3 protein: CASSFSGRVTEAFF

V gene: TRBV24-1
J gene: TRBJ1-5
CDR3 protein: CATSAPGSNQPQHF

V gene: TRBV4-1
J gene: TRBJ1-2
CDR3 protein: CASTSSAGSYGYTF

V gene: TRBV20-1
J gene: TRBJ2-7
CDR3 protein: CSAKPDSAYEQYF

V gene: TRBV4-2
J gene: TRBJ2-5
CDR3 protein: CASSQGRGQETQYF

V gene: TRBV7-9
J gene: TRBJ2-1
CDR3 protein: CASSHRYNEQFF

V gene: TRBV12-3/TRBV12-4
J gene: TRBJ2-7
CDR3 protein: CASSLGWKAVLSSYEQYF

V gene: TRBV19
J gene: TRBJ1-4
CDR3 protein: CASRGQAHATNEKLFF

V gene: TRBV5-1
J gene: TRBJ2-1
CDR3 protein: CASSLQGSGGFNEQFF

V gene: TRBV4-3
J gene: TRBJ1-2
CDR3 protein: CASSRQGGGGYGYTF

V gene: TRBV2
J gene: TRBJ1-1
CDR3 protein: CASRVNFGGSDTEAFF

V gene: TRBV5-1
J gene: TRBJ2-7
CDR3 protein: CANSRGQPYEQYF

V gene: TRBV5-6
J gene: TRBJ2-3
CDR3 protein: CASSLEIAGGTTDTQYF

V gene: TRBV20-1
J gene: TRBJ2-2
CDR3 protein: CSARELTGWETGELFF

V gene: TRBV12-3/TRBV12-4
J gene: TRBJ2-2
CDR3 protein: CASSFPRGPGLNTGELFF

V gene: TRBV7-3
J gene: TRBJ1-1
CDR3 protein: CASSLTRDTEAFF

V gene: TRBV2
J gene: TRBJ2-3
CDR3 protein: CASSELGSGSTDTQYF

V gene: TRBV19
J gene: TRBJ2-7
CDR3 protein: CASSGDFGRLASEQYF

V gene: TRBV7-2
J gene: TRBJ2-5
CDR3 protein: CASSLEVVQETQYF

V gene: TRBV5-1
J gene: TRBJ2-1
CDR3 protein: CASSLGGGVEQFF

V gene: TRBV20-1
J gene: TRBJ1-6
CDR3 protein: CSARGGQGYNSPLHF

V gene: TRBV4-1
J gene: TRBJ1-5
CDR3 protein: CASSQTGQNQPQHF

V gene: TRBV9
J gene: TRBJ2-2
CDR3 protein: CASSVGAANTGELFF

V gene: TRBV24-1
J gene: TRBJ1-1
CDR3 protein: CATSDPGQPAFF

V gene: TRBV30
J gene: TRBJ2-3
CDR3 protein: CAWSVISGRAQGTDTQYF

V gene: TRBV20-1
J gene: TRBJ1-3
CDR3 protein: CSARDGRYSGNTIYF

V gene: TRBV5-1
J gene: TRBJ1-3
CDR3 protein: CASSLDIQLGNTIYF

V gene: TRBV15
J gene: TRBJ1-5
CDR3 protein: CATSRGVDYNQPQHF

V gene: TRBV3-1
J gene: TRBJ1-3
CDR3 protein: CASSPLGVGVGNTIYF

V gene: TRBV29-1
J gene: TRBJ1-2
CDR3 protein: CSVGTGDSNGYTF

V gene: TRBV11-3
J gene: TRBJ2-2
CDR3 protein: CASSAQGGDTGELFF

V gene: TRBV6-6
J gene: TRBJ2-2
CDR3 protein: CASTDRNTGELFF

V gene: TRBV24-1
J gene: TRBJ2-2
CDR3 protein: CATSEPRTGNPTGELFF

V gene: TRBV28
J gene: TRBJ2-1
CDR3 protein: CASRRDRGRDEQFF

V gene: TRBV19
J gene: TRBJ1-6
CDR3 protein: CASSRQAESPLHF

V gene: TRBV19
J gene: TRBJ1-5
CDR3 protein: CASSMGQGGPQHF

V gene: TRBV20-1
J gene: TRBJ1-2
CDR3 protein: CSAKVGFGNYGYTF

V gene: TRBV30
J gene: TRBJ2-5
CDR3 protein: CAWKDVETQYF

V gene: TRBV5-1
J gene: TRBJ2-3
CDR3 protein: CASSGGLTVDTQYF

V gene: TRBV9
J gene: TRBJ2-3
CDR3 protein: CASSPPGGAGGADTQYF

V gene: TRBV13
J gene: TRBJ2-3
CDR3 protein: CASRQQIFTDTQYF

V gene: TRBV6-1
J gene: TRBJ2-7
CDR3 protein: CASRLSGDSGPKQYF

V gene: TRBV6-1
J gene: TRBJ2-7
CDR3 protein: CASSPGTVAYSYEQYF

V gene: TRBV6-1
J gene: TRBJ2-3
CDR3 protein: CASTLGASTDTQYF